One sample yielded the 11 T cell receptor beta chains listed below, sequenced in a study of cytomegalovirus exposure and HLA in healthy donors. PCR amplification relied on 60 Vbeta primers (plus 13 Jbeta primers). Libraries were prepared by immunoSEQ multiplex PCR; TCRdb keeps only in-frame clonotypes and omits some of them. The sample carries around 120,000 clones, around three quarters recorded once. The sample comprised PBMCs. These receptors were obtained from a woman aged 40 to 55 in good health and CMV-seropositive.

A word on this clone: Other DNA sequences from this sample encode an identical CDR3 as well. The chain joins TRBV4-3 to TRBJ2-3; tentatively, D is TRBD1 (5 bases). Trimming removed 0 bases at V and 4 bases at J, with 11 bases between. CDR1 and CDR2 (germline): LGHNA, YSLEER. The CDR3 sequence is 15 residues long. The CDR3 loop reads CASSQEGQSPDTQYF. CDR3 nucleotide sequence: TGCGCCAGCAGCCAAGAGGGGCAGTCTCCAGATACGCAGTATTTT.

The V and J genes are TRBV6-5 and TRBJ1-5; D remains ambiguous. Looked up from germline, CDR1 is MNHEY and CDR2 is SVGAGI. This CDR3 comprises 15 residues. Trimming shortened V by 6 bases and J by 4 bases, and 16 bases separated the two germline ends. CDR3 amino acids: CASRRAGGLNQPQHF. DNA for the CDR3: TGTGCCAGCAGACGGGCCGGCGGGCTTAATCAGCCCCAGCATTTT.

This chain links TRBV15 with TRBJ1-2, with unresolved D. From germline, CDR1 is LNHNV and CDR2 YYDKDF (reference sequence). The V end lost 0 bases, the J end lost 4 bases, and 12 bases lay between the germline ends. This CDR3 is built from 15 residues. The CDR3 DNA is TGTGCCACCAGCAGAGATCCGAAAGAGAGCTATGGCTACACCTTC. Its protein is CATSRDPKESYGYTF.

The CDR3 loop reads CASSEALSLVRGITQYF. CDR3 in DNA: TGTGCCAGCAGTGAAGCGCTATCTCTGGTTAGGGGGATAACCCAGTACTTC. This chain uses TRBV6-1 with TRBJ2-5, with D perhaps matching TRBD1 (6 bases). Germline loops: CDR1 MNHNS, CDR2 SASEGT. V gave up 0 bases and J gave up 8 bases, with 22 bases separating them. The CDR3 contains 17 residues.

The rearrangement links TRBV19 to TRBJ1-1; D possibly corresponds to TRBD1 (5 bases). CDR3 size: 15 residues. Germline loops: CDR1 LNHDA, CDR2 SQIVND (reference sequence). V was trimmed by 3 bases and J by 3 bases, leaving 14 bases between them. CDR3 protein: CASSIRAYGDTEAFF. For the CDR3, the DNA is TGTGCCAGTAGTATCAGGGCCTATGGGGACACTGAAGCTTTCTTT.

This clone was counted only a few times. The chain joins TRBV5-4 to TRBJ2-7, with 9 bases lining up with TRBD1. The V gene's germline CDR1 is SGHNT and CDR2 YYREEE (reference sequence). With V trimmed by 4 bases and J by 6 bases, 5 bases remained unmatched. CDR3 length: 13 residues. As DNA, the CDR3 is TGTGCCAGCAGCCGGGACAGGGATAGCGAGCAGTACTTC. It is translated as CASSRDRDSEQYF.

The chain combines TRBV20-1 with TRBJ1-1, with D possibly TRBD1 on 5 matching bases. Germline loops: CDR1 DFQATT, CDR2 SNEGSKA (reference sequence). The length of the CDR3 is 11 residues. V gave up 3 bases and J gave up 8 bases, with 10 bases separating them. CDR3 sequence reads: CSARQGSEAFF. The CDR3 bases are TGCAGTGCTAGGCAGGGTTCAGAAGCTTTCTTT.

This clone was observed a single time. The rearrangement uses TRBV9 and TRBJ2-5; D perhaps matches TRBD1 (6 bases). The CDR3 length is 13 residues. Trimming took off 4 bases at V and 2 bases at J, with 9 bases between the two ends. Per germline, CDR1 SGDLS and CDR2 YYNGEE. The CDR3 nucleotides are TGTGCCAGCAGCCAACAGGGTCAAGAGACCCAGTACTTC. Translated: CASSQQGQETQYF.

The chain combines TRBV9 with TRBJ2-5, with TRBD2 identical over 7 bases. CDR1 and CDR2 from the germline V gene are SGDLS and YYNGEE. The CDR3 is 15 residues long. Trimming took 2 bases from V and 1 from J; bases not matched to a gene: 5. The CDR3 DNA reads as TGTGCCAGCAGCGTGGCTAGCGGACTCCAAGAGACCCAGTACTTC. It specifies CASSVASGLQETQYF.

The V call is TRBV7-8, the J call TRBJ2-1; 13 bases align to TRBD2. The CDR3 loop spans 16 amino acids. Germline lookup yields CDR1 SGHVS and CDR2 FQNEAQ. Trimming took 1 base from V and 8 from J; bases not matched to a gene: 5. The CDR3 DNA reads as TGTGCCAGCAGCTTAGGGACTAGCGGGAGATCCTATGAGCAGTTCTTC. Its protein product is CASSLGTSGRSYEQFF.

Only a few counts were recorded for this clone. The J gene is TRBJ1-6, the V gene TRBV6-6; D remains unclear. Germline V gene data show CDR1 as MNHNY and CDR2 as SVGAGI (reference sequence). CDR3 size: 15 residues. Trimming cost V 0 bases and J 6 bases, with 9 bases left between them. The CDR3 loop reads CASSYSIQANSPLHF. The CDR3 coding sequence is TGTGCCAGCAGTTACTCGATCCAGGCTAATTCACCCCTCCACTTT.